This passage covers 10 T cell receptor beta chains from one sample sequenced in a study of OX40 agonist ivuxolimab in advanced cancers. Profiling relied on immunoSEQ multiplex PCR, and the TCRdb table lists in-frame clones only, not all of them. The sample contains about 59,000 clones, around 93% of which appear only once. The sample in question was CD4+ or CD8+ T cells sorted from blood, obtained in a trial of the OX40 agonist ivuxolimab. The source is an adult with an advanced solid tumor such as melanoma, head and neck, liver or kidney cancer.

This chain links TRBV27 with TRBJ2-7; 10 nucleotides align to TRBD2. Germline V lookup: CDR1 MNHEY, CDR2 SMNVEV (reference sequence). V dropped 3 bases and J dropped 4; count of bases not matched to a gene: 3. The CDR3 length is 14 residues. The DNA of the CDR3 is TGTGCCAGCAGTTTGAAGCGGGAGGGGTACGAGCAGTACTTC. This sequence encodes CASSLKREGYEQYF.

CDR3 sequence reads: CASSPPERKGNEQYF. The CDR3 DNA follows: TGTGCCAGCAGCCCGCCTGAACGCAAAGGAAACGAGCAGTACTTC. The rearrangement uses TRBV5-4 and TRBJ2-5; D is unclear. TRBJ2-7 matches the DNA end more closely, so the J call is doubtful. CDR1 and CDR2 (germline): SGHNT, YYREEE (reference sequence). The CDR3 sequence is 15 residues long.

The chain employs TRBV11-3 and TRBJ1-1; TRBD1 aligns across 9 bases. Unmatched junction bases numbered 11, after V lost 4 bases and J lost 5 bases. Germline CDR1 reads SGHNT; CDR2 reads YENEEA. The CDR3 loop spans 16 amino acids. CDR3 amino acids: CASSSTGGEGKTEAFF. The CDR3 DNA follows: TGTGCCAGCAGCTCTACAGGGGGCGAAGGGAAAACTGAAGCTTTCTTT.

V is TRBV9 and J is TRBJ2-3; 12 nucleotides agree with TRBD2. The germline CDR1 and CDR2 sequences are SGDLS and YYNGEE. The CDR3 totals 23 residues. J gave up 1 base and V 4 bases, and 25 bases lay outside the gene matches. CDR3 residues: CASSPQGLAGGVIRNTGTDTQYF. For the CDR3, the DNA is TGTGCCAGCAGCCCCCAAGGGCTAGCGGGAGGGGTGATCCGAAATACTGGCACAGATACGCAGTATTTT.

The count of this clone is one. CDR3 DNA sequence: TGCGCCAGCAGCCCCAAGGGGGACAGGGAATTTGAAAAACTGTTTTTT. It codes for CASSPKGDREFEKLFF. The chain carries TRBV23-1 and TRBJ1-4, with 9 nucleotides matching TRBD1. TRBV23-1 is an open reading frame whose function is uncertain. J was trimmed by 7 bases and V by 6 bases; bases with no gene match: 12. The CDR3 spans 16 residues.

The chain uses TRBV6-5 and TRBJ2-7, with TRBD2 matching over 9 bases. The J segment lost 5 bases and the V segment lost 2 bases, leaving 4 bases of the junction unmatched. The CDR3 has 14 amino acids. The germline CDR1 and CDR2 sequences are MNHEY and SVGAGI. This chain's CDR3 is CASSYLIAGDEQYF. In DNA form, the CDR3 reads TGTGCCAGCAGTTACCTCATAGCGGGAGACGAGCAGTACTTC.

The chain's CDR3 is CASSLISVTGELFF. In DNA form, the CDR3 reads TGTGCCAGCAGCCTCATTAGCGTTACCGGGGAGCTGTTTTTT. The chain carries TRBV7-3 and TRBJ2-2; the D gene is possibly TRBD2 (5 bases). This CDR3 region has 14 residues. In germline, CDR1 is SGHTA, CDR2 FQGTGA. V was cut by 5 bases and J by 5 bases, with 12 bases left in between.

This chain connects TRBV27 to TRBJ2-7, with D perhaps matching TRBD2 (5 bases). Germline V gene data show CDR1 as MNHEY and CDR2 as SMNVEV (reference sequence). V was pared by 0 bases and J by 2 bases, with 8 bases between. This CDR3 comprises 14 residues. CDR3 sequence (DNA): TGTGCCAGCAGTTTATCCCTCGGGGCCTACGAGCAGTACTTC. This gives the protein CASSLSLGAYEQYF.

This clone was picked up one time. The chain recombines TRBV7-6 with TRBJ2-7, with TRBD1 matching over 9 bases. Germline trimming cut 3 bases from V and 3 bases from J; bases unmatched to any gene: 3. The CDR3 is made up of 14 amino acids. In germline, CDR1 is SGHVS, CDR2 FNYEAQ. This CDR3 is CASSFDRGDYEQYF. CDR3 DNA sequence: TGTGCCAGCAGCTTCGACAGGGGGGACTACGAGCAGTACTTC.

This rearrangement joins TRBV7-2 to TRBJ2-7; 12 positions agree with TRBD2. The length of the CDR3 is 15 residues. V lost 4 bases, J lost 4 bases, and 5 bases stayed unmatched. Looked up from germline, CDR1 is SGHTA and CDR2 is FQGNSA. CDR3 nucleotides: TGTGCCAGCAGCTCCGCCCTAGCGGGAGGGTACGAGCAGTACTTC. As protein: CASSSALAGGYEQYF.